This T cell receptor (beta chain) derives from a study of T cell responses to AZD1222 COVID-19 vaccine. Background on the study: Pooling covered second doses at about 4 or about 12 weeks. Study-wide results and limits: Following two doses of AZD1222, Spike-specific TCR breadth and depth rose. Donor demographics were predominantly white British with a female majority; clonal diversity may be underestimated.

Assay used: immunoSEQ multiplex PCR; TCRdb lists only in-frame clones, some missing. This table has about 110,000 clones, about 89% appearing once. The CDR3 is 16 amino acids. V lost 1 base and J lost 5; bases outside the gene matches: 1. CDR1 and CDR2 from the germline V gene are SEHNR and FQNEAQ (reference sequence). This clone was picked up one time. Its antigen is as yet unknown. The material sequenced was peripheral blood, taken on day 0 of AZD1222 vaccination. The chain recombines TRBV7-9 with TRBJ2-3, with 15 bases matching TRBD2. This receptor was identified in an adult in good health. CDR3 sequence: CASSLGTSGRVDTQYF. The CDR3, as DNA: TGTGCCAGCAGCTTAGGGACTAGCGGGAGGGTAGATACGCAGTATTTT. Looking up the rest from reference TRBV7-9 and TRBJ2-3 gives the full variable domain: DTGVSQNPRHKITKRGQNVTFRCDPISEHNRLYWYRQTLGQGPEFLTYFQNEAQLEKSRLLSDRFSAERPKGSFSTLEIQRTEQGDSAMYLCASSLGTSGRVDTQYFGPGTRLTVL.